This TCR beta chain was retrieved from a study of CD4+ T cells in melanoma (dated by TCRdb to between 2021 and 2023). Turning to the overall study: Neoantigen-specific CD4+ T cells in human melanoma were investigated in the study.

To prepare the library, the immunoSEQ multiplex PCR assay was applied. TCRdb holds this immuneACCESS table with in-frame rearrangements only. Some clones are missing; in checked studies, unresolved V genes explain under half, and the rest has no known cause. Counted in this sample were over 100,000 clones; approximately 92% of them appeared once. Of the sample, roughly 3.1% is held by the ten largest clones. The paper's findings and limits, for the study overall: The report described a correlation between neoantigen-specific CD4+ T cells and the function of CD8+ T cells, macrophages and B cells. Diverse differentiation states were reported to be shown by neoantigen-specific CD4+ T cells in melanoma.

Per the germline V gene, SQVTM is the CDR1 and ANQGSEA is the CDR2. From its cysteine to its phenylalanine, the CDR3 spans 12 amino acids. Only CDR3 DNA remains: 36 bases, in frame from the first base. V and J lose 4 bases and 5 bases, and a span of 11 bases separates them. The donors were people with melanoma. A word on this clone: Its antigen remains undetermined. Per-nucleotide qualities are absent, and no much larger clonotype sits a single base away.

This receptor was taken from a human donor with melanoma. The chain is encoded by TRBV29-1 joined to TRBJ1-2, with a tentative D gene TRBD1 over 6 matching bases. Input material: peripheral blood. The base sequence is TGCAGCGTTGCTACAGGGCCTTATGGCTACACCTTC. This gives the protein CSVATGPYGYTF. With the portions outside the CDR3 filled from the reference TRBV29-1 and TRBJ1-2 genes, the complete variable region becomes SAVISQKPSRDICQRGTSLTIQCQVDSQVTMMFWYRQQPGQSLTLIATANQGSEATYESGFVIDKFPISRPNLTFSTLTVSNMSPEDSSIYLCSVATGPYGYTFGSGTRLTVV.